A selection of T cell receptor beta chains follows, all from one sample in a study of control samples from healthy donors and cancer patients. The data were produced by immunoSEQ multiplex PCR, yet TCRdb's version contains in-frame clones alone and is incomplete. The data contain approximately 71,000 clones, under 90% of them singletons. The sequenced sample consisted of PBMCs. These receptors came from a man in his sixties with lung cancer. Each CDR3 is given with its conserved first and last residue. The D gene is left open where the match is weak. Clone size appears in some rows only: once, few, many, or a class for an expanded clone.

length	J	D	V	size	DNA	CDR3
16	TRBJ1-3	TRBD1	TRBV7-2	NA	TGTGCCAGCAGCTTAGCCCGGACAGGGCTCGGAAACACCATATATTTT	CASSLARTGLGNTIYF
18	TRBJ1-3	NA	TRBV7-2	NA	TGTGCCAGCAGCTTAGTCGGACTCGGCGCAAGCTCTGGAAACACCATATATTTT	CASSLVGLGASSGNTIYF
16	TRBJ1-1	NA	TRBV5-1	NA	TGCGCCAGCAGCTTGGAATCCGGGCCCCTTCACACTGAAGCTTTCTTT	CASSLESGPLHTEAFF
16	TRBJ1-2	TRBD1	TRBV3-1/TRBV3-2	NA	TGTGCCAGCAGCCAAGATGGGACAGGGGGTTTCTATGGCTACACCTTC	CASSQDGTGGFYGYTF
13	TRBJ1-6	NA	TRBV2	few	TGTGCCAGCAGTGGTGAAGATAATTCACCCCTCCACTTT	CASSGEDNSPLHF
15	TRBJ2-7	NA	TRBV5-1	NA	TGCGCCAGCAGCTCCTCCCTCGGAGGATATTACGAGCAGTACTTC	CASSSSLGGYYEQYF
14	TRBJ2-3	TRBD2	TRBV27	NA	TGTGCCAGCAGTAACGGGGGGACCACAGATACGCAGTATTTT	CASSNGGTTDTQYF
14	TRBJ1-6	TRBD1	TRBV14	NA	TGTGCCAGCAGCCCGGGACAGAATAATTCACCCCTCCACTTT	CASSPGQNNSPLHF
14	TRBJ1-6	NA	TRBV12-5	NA	TGTGCTAGTGGTTCCCAGGGTGGCAATTCACCCCTCCACTTT	CASGSQGGNSPLHF
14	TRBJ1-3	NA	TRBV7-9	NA	TGTGCCAGCCGGGACACCAGCTCTGGAAACACCATATATTTT	CASRDTSSGNTIYF
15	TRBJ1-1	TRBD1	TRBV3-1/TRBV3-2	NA	TGTGCCAGCAGCCAAGGGCATACAGGGGGCACTGAAGCTTTCTTT	CASSQGHTGGTEAFF
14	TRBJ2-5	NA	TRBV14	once	TGTGCCAGCAGCCAAGGGAAAGTGGGAGAGACCCAGTACTTC	CASSQGKVGETQYF
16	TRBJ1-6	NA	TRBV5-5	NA	TGTGCCAGCAGCGACAGGAGGAGCTCCTATAATTCACCCCTCCACTTT	CASSDRRSSYNSPLHF
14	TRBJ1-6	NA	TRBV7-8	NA	TGTGCCAGCAGCTTGGGTGTGGGAAATTCACCCCTCCACTTT	CASSLGVGNSPLHF
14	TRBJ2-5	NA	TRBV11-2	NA	TGTGCCAGCAGCTTAGTTAGGATCCAAGAGACCCAGTACTTC	CASSLVRIQETQYF
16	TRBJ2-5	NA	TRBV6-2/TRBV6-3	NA	TGTGCCAGCAGTTACTCGATTAAGCCGGGACACGAGACCCAGTACTTC	CASSYSIKPGHETQYF
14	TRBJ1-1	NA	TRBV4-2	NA	TGTGCCAGCAGCGCAGTCTTAGGGACCACTGAAGCTTTCTTT	CASSAVLGTTEAFF
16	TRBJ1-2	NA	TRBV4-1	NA	TGCGCCAGCAGCCAAATCAGCATGGCGGCTAACTATGGCTACACCTTC	CASSQISMAANYGYTF
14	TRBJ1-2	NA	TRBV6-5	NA	TGTGCCAGCAGCCAAGGGGCCGTGGGGTATGGCTACACCTTC	CASSQGAVGYGYTF
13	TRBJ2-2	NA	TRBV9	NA	TGTGCCAGCAGCGTAGGAAGCACCGGGGAGCTGTTTTTT	CASSVGSTGELFF
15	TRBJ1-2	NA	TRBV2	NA	TGTGCCAGCAGTGGAAGGTTAAGGATCTTGGGAGGCTACACCTTC	CASSGRLRILGGYTF
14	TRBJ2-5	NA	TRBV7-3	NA	TGTGCCAGCAGCTTGGGGCAGCGCCAAGAGACCCAGTACTTC	CASSLGQRQETQYF
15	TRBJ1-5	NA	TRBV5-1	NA	TGCGCCAGCACCGAGGGGGGGAGCGTAGGTCAGCCCCAGCATTTT	CASTEGGSVGQPQHF
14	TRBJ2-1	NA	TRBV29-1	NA	TGCAGCTACATTTATAGCGGTTCCTACAATGAGCAGTTCTTC	CSYIYSGSYNEQFF
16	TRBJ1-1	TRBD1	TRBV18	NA	TGTGCCAGCTCGCGACTATCGGGACAGTCGAACACTGAAGCTTTCTTT	CASSRLSGQSNTEAFF
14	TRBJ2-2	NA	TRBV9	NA	TGTGCCAGCAGCGTAGACGGGACCACCGGGGAGCTGTTTTTT	CASSVDGTTGELFF
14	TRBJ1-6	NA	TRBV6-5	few	TGTGCCACCTCCGAGGGGTGGATGGAGGGACCCCTCCACTTT	CATSEGWMEGPLHF
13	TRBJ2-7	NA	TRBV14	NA	TGTGCCAGCAGCCCGGGGAATCTCTACGAGCAGTACTTC	CASSPGNLYEQYF
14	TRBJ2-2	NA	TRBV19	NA	TGTGCCAGTAGTACACCCTTGGGCGACGGGGAGCTGTTTTTT	CASSTPLGDGELFF
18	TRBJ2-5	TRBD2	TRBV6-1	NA	TGTGCCAGCAGTGCGAGGCTAGCGGGGGCCCCGTACCAAGAGACCCAGTACTTC	CASSARLAGAPYQETQYF
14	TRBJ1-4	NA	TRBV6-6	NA	TGTGCCAGCAGTTACTACCCAGGGAGGGAAAAACTGTTTTTT	CASSYYPGREKLFF
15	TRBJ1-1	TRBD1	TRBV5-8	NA	TGTGCCAGCAGCGGATACGGGACAGACTACACTGAAGCTTTCTTT	CASSGYGTDYTEAFF
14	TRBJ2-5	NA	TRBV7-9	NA	TGTGCCAGCAGCTCTTACAGGGAACAAGAGACCCAGTACTTC	CASSSYREQETQYF
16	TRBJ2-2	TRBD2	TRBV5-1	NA	TGCGCCAGCAGCTCCTCTAGCGGGGGGGCCCCCGGGGAGCTGTTTTTT	CASSSSSGGAPGELFF
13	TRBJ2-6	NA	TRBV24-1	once	TGTGCAATTGGGCGCGAGGGGGCCAACGTCCTGACTTTC	CAIGREGANVLTF
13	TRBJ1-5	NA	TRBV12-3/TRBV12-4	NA	TGTGCCAGCAGTTCTATGGGGTATCAGCCCCAGCATTTT	CASSSMGYQPQHF
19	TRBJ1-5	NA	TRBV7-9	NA	TGTGCCAGCAGCTTATCGTTCACCCCTGAGGGTCCAAGCAATCAGCCCCAGCATTTT	CASSLSFTPEGPSNQPQHF
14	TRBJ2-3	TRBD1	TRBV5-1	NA	TGCGCCAGCAGCCAGGACAGGGCGGGAGATACGCAGTATTTT	CASSQDRAGDTQYF
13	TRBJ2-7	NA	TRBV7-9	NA	TGTGCCAGCAGCTTATCTGACCCGGGGGAGCAGTACTTC	CASSLSDPGEQYF
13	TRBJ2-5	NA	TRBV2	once	TGTGCCAGGAGGTATTCGGGGGTAGAGACCCAGTACTTC	CARRYSGVETQYF
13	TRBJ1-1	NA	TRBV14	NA	TGTGCCAGCAGCCCCCAGGGTGGGACTGAAGCTTTCTTT	CASSPQGGTEAFF
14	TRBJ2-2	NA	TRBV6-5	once	TGTGCCAGCAGACAGGGAGGAGGCGCCGGGGAGCTGTTTTTT	CASRQGGGAGELFF
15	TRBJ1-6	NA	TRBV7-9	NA	TGTGCCAGCAGCTTAGAGCAGGTTGATAATTCACCCCTCCACTTT	CASSLEQVDNSPLHF
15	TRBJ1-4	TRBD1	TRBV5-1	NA	TGCGCCAGCAGCTTAATGGGGACAGGGCAGGAAAAACTGTTTTTT	CASSLMGTGQEKLFF
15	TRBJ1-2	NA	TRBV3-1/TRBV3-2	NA	TGTGCCAGCAGCCAAGACCTTTGGACAGCCTATGGCTACACCTTC	CASSQDLWTAYGYTF
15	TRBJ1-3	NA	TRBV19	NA	TGTGCCAGTAGTATGTCTTCGATTTCTGGAAACACCATATATTTT	CASSMSSISGNTIYF
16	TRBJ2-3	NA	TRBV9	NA	TGTGCCAGCAGCGTAGGGACAGACCCGCGGGGGGATACGCAGTATTTT	CASSVGTDPRGDTQYF
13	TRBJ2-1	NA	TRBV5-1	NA	TGCGCCAGCAGCGTACAGGGTAACAATGAGCAGTTCTTC	CASSVQGNNEQFF
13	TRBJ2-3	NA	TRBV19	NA	TGTGCCAGTAGTATAGATGGAACAGATACGCAGTATTTT	CASSIDGTDTQYF
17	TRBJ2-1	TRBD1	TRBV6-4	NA	TGTGCCAGCAGTGACCCAACCGACAGGGGGTTCAGGGATGAGCAGTTCTTC	CASSDPTDRGFRDEQFF
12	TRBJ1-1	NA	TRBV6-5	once	TGTGCCAGCAGTCGCTGGGGTGTCGAAGCTTTCTTT	CASSRWGVEAFF
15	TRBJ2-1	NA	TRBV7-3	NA	TGTGCCAGCAGCTCCGGGGGCAGCTCCTACAATGAGCAGTTCTTC	CASSSGGSSYNEQFF
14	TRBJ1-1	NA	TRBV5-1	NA	TGCGCCAGCAGCTTTGACGGGGGGAACACTGAAGCTTTCTTT	CASSFDGGNTEAFF
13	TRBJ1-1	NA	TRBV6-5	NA	TGTGCCACCCCGAGGAGAGCGAACACTGAAGCTTTCTTT	CATPRRANTEAFF
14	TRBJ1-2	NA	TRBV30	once	TGTGCCTGGCTCCGAAAGGGGATGCCCTATGGCTACACCTTC	CAWLRKGMPYGYTF
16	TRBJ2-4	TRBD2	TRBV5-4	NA	TGTGCCTGGGGAGGGGAAGGGCTACTAGCCAAAAACATTCAGTACTTC	CAWGGEGLLAKNIQYF
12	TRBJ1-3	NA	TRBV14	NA	TGTGCCAGCAGCCGGATTGGAAACACCATATATTTT	CASSRIGNTIYF
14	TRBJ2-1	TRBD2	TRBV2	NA	TGTGCCAGCATGGGGACTAGCGGGAGTAATGAGCAGTTCTTC	CASMGTSGSNEQFF
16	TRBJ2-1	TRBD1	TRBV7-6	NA	TGTGCCAGCAGCCTCACCGGGACAGGGGGACGGAATGAGCAGTTCTTC	CASSLTGTGGRNEQFF